This T cell receptor beta chain was retrieved from a study of T-cell reconstitution after alpha-beta-depleted transplantation in children. Notes on the study in general: Fresh T-cell production supplied most of the T-cell counts and diversity seen one year after transplant. Roughly two months post-transplant, alpha-beta T cells reportedly originated from several hundred graft clones that had expanded.

This clonotype was recorded at least ten times. Its antigen is still unknown. Germline assignment: CDR1 SSHAT and CDR2 FNYEAQ (reference sequence). The length of the CDR3 is 14 residues. Library preparation (for TCRbeta) was performed with unique molecular identifiers. TCRdb analysed the PCR reads with MiXCR anew, one entry per CDR3 protein. The sample has about 200,000 distinct CDR3 sequences, approximately 7% seen once. The sequence came from a boy under 10 years old with acute lymphoblastic leukemia, due to receive a stem cell transplant. The sequenced sample was PBMCs, obtained before TCRalphabeta/CD19-depleted stem cell transplant. The rearrangement links TRBV7-7 to TRBJ2-2, with D unclear. CDR3 in DNA: TGTGCAATAGACGCAGGTCAGGACACCGGGGAGCTGTTTTTT. Translation gives CAIDAGQDTGELFF. The entire variable domain, with the rest obtained from reference TRBV7-7 and TRBJ2-2, is as follows: GAGVSQSPRYKVTKRGQDVTLRCDPISSHATLYWYQQALGQGPEFLTYFNYEAQPDKSGLPSDRFSAERPEGSISTLTIQRTEQRDSAMYRCAIDAGQDTGELFFGEGSRLTVL.